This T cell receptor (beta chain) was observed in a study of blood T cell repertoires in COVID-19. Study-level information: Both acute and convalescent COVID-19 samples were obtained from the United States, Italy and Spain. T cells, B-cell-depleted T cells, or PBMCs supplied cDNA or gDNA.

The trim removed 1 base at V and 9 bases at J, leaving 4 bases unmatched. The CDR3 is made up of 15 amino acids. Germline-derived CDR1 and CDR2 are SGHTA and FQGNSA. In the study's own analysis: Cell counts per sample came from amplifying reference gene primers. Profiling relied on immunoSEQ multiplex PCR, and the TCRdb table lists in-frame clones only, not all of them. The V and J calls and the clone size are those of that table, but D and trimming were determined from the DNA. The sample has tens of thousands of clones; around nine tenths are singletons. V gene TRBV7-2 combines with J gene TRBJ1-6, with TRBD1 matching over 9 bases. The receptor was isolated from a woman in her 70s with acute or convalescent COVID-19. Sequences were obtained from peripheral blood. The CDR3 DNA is TGTGCCAGCAGCTTAGAGGGGACAGGGTTTTCACCCCTCCACTTT. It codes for CASSLEGTGFSPLHF.